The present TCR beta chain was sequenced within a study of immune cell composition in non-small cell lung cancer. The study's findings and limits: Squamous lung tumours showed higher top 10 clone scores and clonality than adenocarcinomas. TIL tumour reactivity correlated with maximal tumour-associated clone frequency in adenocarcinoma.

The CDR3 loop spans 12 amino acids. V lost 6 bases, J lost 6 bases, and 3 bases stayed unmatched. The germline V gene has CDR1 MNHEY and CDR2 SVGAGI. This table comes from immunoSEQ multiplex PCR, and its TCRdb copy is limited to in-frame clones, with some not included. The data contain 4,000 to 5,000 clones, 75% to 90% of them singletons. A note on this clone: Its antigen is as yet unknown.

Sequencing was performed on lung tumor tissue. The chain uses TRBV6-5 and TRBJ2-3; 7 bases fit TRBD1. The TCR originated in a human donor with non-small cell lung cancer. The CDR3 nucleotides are TGTGCCAGCAGCAGACAGGGTGATACGCAGTATTTT. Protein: CASSRQGDTQYF.